Listed below are T cell receptor beta chains from one sample, sequenced in a study of OX40 agonist ivuxolimab in advanced cancers. Only in-frame clones appear in the TCRdb table, and some are missing; sequencing was by immunoSEQ multiplex PCR. The sample contains 70,000 to 80,000 clones, approximately 90% of which appear only once. The sequencing used CD4+ or CD8+ T cells sorted from blood, collected in a trial of the OX40 agonist ivuxolimab. These receptor sequences come from an adult with an advanced solid tumor such as melanoma, head and neck, liver or kidney cancer. The CDR3 runs from the conserved cysteine through the conserved F or W. A D gene is named only where the DNA matches it firmly. For some rows the clone size is stated as once, few or many, or as a class when expanded; others skip it.

V: TRBV7-2
D: TRBD1
size: .
J: TRBJ2-7
DNA: TGTGCCAGCAGCCCCCACGGACCCGGACAGGGGGCTTACGAGCAGTACTTC
CDR3: CASSPHGPGQGAYEQYF

V: TRBV30
D: .
size: .
J: TRBJ2-7
DNA: TGTGCCTGGAGTAAGAGCTACGAGCAGTACTTC
CDR3: CAWSKSYEQYF

V: TRBV30
D: .
size: .
J: TRBJ2-7
DNA: TGTGCCTGGAGTGTAGAGGGGTCCGGGTTCTCCTACGAGCAGTACTTC
CDR3: CAWSVEGSGFSYEQYF

V: TRBV25-1
D: TRBD2
size: .
J: TRBJ2-3
DNA: TGTGCCAGCGCGCGACTAGCGGGGGCCTCAGAAACGACGCAGTATTTT
CDR3: CASARLAGASETTQYF

V: TRBV10-1
D: TRBD1
size: .
J: TRBJ1-1
DNA: TGCGCCAGCAGTCCGAGACAGGGGTGGAAAGCTTTCTTT
CDR3: CASSPRQGWKAFF

V: TRBV6-5
D: .
size: .
J: TRBJ2-6
DNA: TGTGCCAGCAGTTTACAGGGTTTCTCTGGGGCCAACGTCCTGACTTTC
CDR3: CASSLQGFSGANVLTF

V: TRBV10-3
D: .
size: once
J: TRBJ2-2
DNA: TGTGCCAACCTAGCCCCAACGGGCGGGGAGCTGTTTTTT
CDR3: CANLAPTGGELFF

V: TRBV7-2
D: TRBD1
size: .
J: TRBJ1-2
DNA: TGTGCCAGCAGCCGTAGCTCGACAGGGGCCACGGAAGGCTACACCTTC
CDR3: CASSRSSTGATEGYTF

V: TRBV27
D: TRBD2
size: once
J: TRBJ2-1
DNA: TGTGCCAGCAGTTCGAGGACTAGCGGTAACAATGAGCAGTTCTTC
CDR3: CASSSRTSGNNEQFF

V: TRBV5-1
D: .
size: .
J: TRBJ2-1
DNA: TGCGCCAGCAGCTTGCATGCAGGGAATGAGCAGTTCTTC
CDR3: CASSLHAGNEQFF

V: TRBV11-3
D: TRBD2
size: .
J: TRBJ2-1
DNA: TGTGCCAGCAGCCCTAACCGACGGACTAGCGGGAGGGTCGACAATGAGCAGTTCTTC
CDR3: CASSPNRRTSGRVDNEQFF

V: TRBV11-2
D: .
size: .
J: TRBJ1-3
DNA: TGTGCCAGCAGCTTCAGTGAGGGAAACACCATATATTTT
CDR3: CASSFSEGNTIYF

V: TRBV7-9
D: .
size: .
J: TRBJ2-2
DNA: TGTGCCAGCAGCTTTCGGGAGCTTCGTACCGGGGAGCTGTTTTTT
CDR3: CASSFRELRTGELFF

V: TRBV7-2
D: .
size: .
J: TRBJ2-1
DNA: TGTGCCAGCAGCTTAGTGGAGGGAGGTACCTACAATGAGCAGTTCTTC
CDR3: CASSLVEGGTYNEQFF

V: TRBV7-6
D: TRBD2
size: .
J: TRBJ2-1
DNA: TGTGCCAGCAGCTTAGATCCTAGCGGGGGTAGCTCCTACAATGAGCAGTTCTTC
CDR3: CASSLDPSGGSSYNEQFF

V: TRBV5-1
D: .
size: .
J: TRBJ1-5
DNA: TGCGCCAGCAGCCTGGACGATAGCAATCAGCCCCAGCATTTT
CDR3: CASSLDDSNQPQHF

V: TRBV11-2
D: .
size: .
J: TRBJ2-7
DNA: TGTGCCAGCAGCTCCTACACGGCATACGAGCAGTACTTC
CDR3: CASSSYTAYEQYF

V: TRBV27
D: .
size: .
J: TRBJ2-7
DNA: TGTGCCACCGGGAGAAACGAGCAGTACTTC
CDR3: CATGRNEQYF

V: TRBV4-1
D: .
size: .
J: TRBJ1-5
DNA: TGCGCCAGCAGCCAAGATGGGGCTCAGCCCCAGCATTTT
CDR3: CASSQDGAQPQHF

V: TRBV6-5
D: .
size: .
J: TRBJ2-5
DNA: TGTGCCAGCAGTTATCGGCCAGCTCAAGAGACCCAGTACTTC
CDR3: CASSYRPAQETQYF

V: TRBV7-2
D: .
size: .
J: TRBJ2-7
DNA: TGTGCCAGCAGCTTAGCTAACGAGCAGTACTTC
CDR3: CASSLANEQYF

V: TRBV5-1
D: TRBD1
size: .
J: TRBJ2-5
DNA: TGCGCCAGCAGCTTGACAGGGGGCGGGGAGACCCAGTACTTC
CDR3: CASSLTGGGETQYF

V: TRBV6-1
D: .
size: .
J: TRBJ1-3
DNA: TGTGCCAGCAGCCTCGCAGGGATGGGAGGAAACACCATATATTTT
CDR3: CASSLAGMGGNTIYF

V: TRBV6-6
D: TRBD2
size: .
J: TRBJ2-7
DNA: TGTGCCAGCAGGGAGACCCTAGCGGTGATCTACGAGCAGTACTTC
CDR3: CASRETLAVIYEQYF

V: TRBV10-2
D: TRBD2
size: .
J: TRBJ2-3
DNA: TGCGCCAGCATGACTAGCGGGGGAAGCACAGATACGCAGTATTTT
CDR3: CASMTSGGSTDTQYF

V: TRBV18
D: .
size: .
J: TRBJ1-1
DNA: TGTGCCAGCTCACCACGCGAGAACACTGAAGCTTTCTTT
CDR3: CASSPRENTEAFF

V: TRBV30
D: TRBD2
size: once
J: TRBJ2-7
DNA: TGTGCCTGGAGTGGGACTAGCGGGAGAGCCTACGAGCAGTACTTC
CDR3: CAWSGTSGRAYEQYF

V: TRBV7-2
D: .
size: .
J: TRBJ1-2
DNA: TGTGCCAGCAGCCCCTGGACAGCAGCTAACTATGGCTACACCTTC
CDR3: CASSPWTAANYGYTF

V: TRBV29-1
D: TRBD2
size: .
J: TRBJ2-1
DNA: TGCAGCTCCGCGGTCCTAGCGGGAGTAGGGAATGAGCAGTTCTTC
CDR3: CSSAVLAGVGNEQFF

V: TRBV30
D: .
size: few
J: TRBJ2-7
DNA: TGTGCCGAGGCGGGCGAGCAGTACTTC
CDR3: CAEAGEQYF

V: TRBV27
D: .
size: .
J: TRBJ2-5
DNA: TGTGCCAGCAGTTCTGGGATTCCCCAAGAGACCCAGTACTTC
CDR3: CASSSGIPQETQYF

V: TRBV5-1
D: .
size: .
J: TRBJ2-7
DNA: TGCGCCAGCAGCTTGAGTGGGTGGGGACCCTACGAGCAGTACTTC
CDR3: CASSLSGWGPYEQYF

V: TRBV14
D: TRBD1
size: .
J: TRBJ2-1
DNA: TGTGCCAGCAGCCAAGATATCACGGTCGGGACAGGGTTATACAATGAGCAGTTCTTC
CDR3: CASSQDITVGTGLYNEQFF

V: TRBV10-3
D: .
size: .
J: TRBJ1-2
DNA: TGTGCCATCAGCGATTATACACTATTAACTAACTATGGCTACACCTTC
CDR3: CAISDYTLLTNYGYTF

V: TRBV29-1
D: TRBD1
size: .
J: TRBJ1-1
DNA: TGCAGCGTGGGAGGACAGGGCTACACTGAAGCTTTCTTT
CDR3: CSVGGQGYTEAFF

V: TRBV7-7
D: .
size: .
J: TRBJ2-5
DNA: TGTGCCAGCAGCCATCCGGGATCCCAAGAGACCCAGTACTTC
CDR3: CASSHPGSQETQYF

V: TRBV7-2
D: .
size: .
J: TRBJ2-3
DNA: TGTGCCAGCAGCTCCCAAGGAGTCAGGGCGGCAGATACGCAGTATTTT
CDR3: CASSSQGVRAADTQYF

V: TRBV5-8
D: TRBD1
size: .
J: TRBJ1-4
DNA: TGTGCCAGCAGCCTGACAGGGGCCCGCATCGAAAAACTGTTTTTT
CDR3: CASSLTGARIEKLFF

V: TRBV10-3
D: TRBD1
size: .
J: TRBJ2-2
DNA: TGTGCCACCGGACAGGGGACCGTAACCGGGGAGCTGTTTTTT
CDR3: CATGQGTVTGELFF

V: TRBV19
D: TRBD1
size: .
J: TRBJ2-1
DNA: TGTGCCAGTAGTACGGACAGGGACAATGAGCAGTTCTTC
CDR3: CASSTDRDNEQFF

V: TRBV30
D: .
size: .
J: TRBJ1-5
DNA: TGTGCCTGGAGTGTTTCGGAGAACGGTCAGCCCCAGCATTTT
CDR3: CAWSVSENGQPQHF

V: TRBV6-1
D: .
size: .
J: TRBJ1-1
DNA: TGTGCCAGCAGTGAAGCGAGGAGCACTGAAGCTTTCTTT
CDR3: CASSEARSTEAFF

V: TRBV5-4
D: TRBD1
size: .
J: TRBJ2-1
DNA: TGTGCCAGCACCCCAGGGACAGCCCGTTACAATGAGCAGTTCTTC
CDR3: CASTPGTARYNEQFF

V: TRBV20-1
D: .
size: once
J: TRBJ2-7
DNA: TGCAGTGTGGGTAGCTCCTACGAGCAGTACTTC
CDR3: CSVGSSYEQYF

V: TRBV7-2
D: .
size: few
J: TRBJ2-1
DNA: TGTGCCAGCAACCCCGAGGGGCTGGGTGAGCAGTTCTTC
CDR3: CASNPEGLGEQFF

V: TRBV29-1
D: TRBD1
size: .
J: TRBJ2-7
DNA: TGCAGCGTTGAAGGACCGGGACAGGACGGTAGCTCCTACGAGCAGTACTTC
CDR3: CSVEGPGQDGSSYEQYF

V: TRBV18
D: .
size: .
J: TRBJ2-2
DNA: TGTGCCAGCTCACCAGATCTGAACACCGGGGAGCTGTTTTTT
CDR3: CASSPDLNTGELFF

V: TRBV7-8
D: .
size: .
J: TRBJ2-1
DNA: TGTGCCAGCAGCTTCGCGGTACATGAGCAGTTCTTC
CDR3: CASSFAVHEQFF

V: TRBV5-1
D: .
size: .
J: TRBJ1-1
DNA: TGCGCCAGCAGCTTACCGGGACAAAAAGAAGCTTTCTTT
CDR3: CASSLPGQKEAFF

V: TRBV11-2
D: .
size: .
J: TRBJ1-2
DNA: TGTGCCAGCAGCTTAGTTGGGGCTTATGGCTACACCTTC
CDR3: CASSLVGAYGYTF

V: TRBV5-4
D: TRBD1
size: .
J: TRBJ1-1
DNA: TGTGCCAGCAGCTGGGACAGGGGAAGGAACACTGAAGCTTTCTTT
CDR3: CASSWDRGRNTEAFF

V: TRBV2
D: TRBD1
size: once
J: TRBJ1-6
DNA: TGTGCCAGCAGTGAAGCCCCAGGGGGGTATAATTCACCCCTCCACTTT
CDR3: CASSEAPGGYNSPLHF

V: TRBV14
D: .
size: .
J: TRBJ1-2
DNA: TGTGCCAGCAGCCCTAGAACCACCGGCGGGGCTTATGGCTACACCTTC
CDR3: CASSPRTTGGAYGYTF

V: TRBV7-2
D: TRBD1
size: .
J: TRBJ2-7
DNA: TGTGCCAGCAGCTTCCAGACAGGGGAAACCTACGAGCAGTACTTC
CDR3: CASSFQTGETYEQYF

V: TRBV6-1
D: TRBD2
size: .
J: TRBJ2-2
DNA: TGTGCCAGCAGTGAAAAAGGTAGCGGGATCCTCACCGGGGAGCTGTTTTTT
CDR3: CASSEKGSGILTGELFF

V: TRBV10-3
D: TRBD1
size: .
J: TRBJ1-1
DNA: TGTGCCATCAGTGAGTCCGACAGGGCCTCTGCTGAAGCTTTCTTT
CDR3: CAISESDRASAEAFF

V: TRBV5-1
D: TRBD2
size: .
J: TRBJ2-1
DNA: TGCGCCAGCAGCTTGACTAGCGGGAGTGAGTACAATGAGCAGTTCTTC
CDR3: CASSLTSGSEYNEQFF

V: TRBV18
D: .
size: .
J: TRBJ2-3
DNA: TGTGCCAGCTCACCCAATCGCGGATCCGGGTTGGATACGCAGTATTTT
CDR3: CASSPNRGSGLDTQYF

V: TRBV6-5
D: TRBD1
size: .
J: TRBJ2-1
DNA: TGTGCCAGCAGTAAGCCGGGACAGGGTGTGAATGAGCAGTTCTTC
CDR3: CASSKPGQGVNEQFF

V: TRBV15
D: TRBD2
size: .
J: TRBJ2-1
DNA: TGTGCCACCAGCAGAGATAGACTAGCGGGAGTCGGTGAGCAGTTCTTC
CDR3: CATSRDRLAGVGEQFF